This T cell receptor (beta chain) is from a study of glioma-infiltrating T cells. Looking at the study overall: Low-grade gliomas were grade II; glioblastomas were grade IV at initial diagnosis. Glioma patients had dexamethasone for six or fewer days before surgery. General study results and limits: Gliomas, especially low-grade, showed above-expected tissue-blood divergence; non-neoplastic patients showed below. Shared blood CDR3 signature motifs marked patients with low tissue-blood divergence.

The CDR3 is 15 amino acids. With 5 bases removed from V and 4 bases from J, the gap between germline ends came to 17 bases. Germline CDR1 MDHEN, CDR2 SYDVKM. Using RNA template, CDR3s of TCR alpha and beta were amplified with iRepertoire arm-PCR. MiXCR, applied by TCRdb to the multiplex PCR reads, yields one record per CDR3 protein. This table holds a few hundred thousand distinct CDR3 sequences, roughly two fifths found once. This clonotype was seen a few times. Its antigen is currently unknown. The receptor's source is a human donor with low-grade glioma or glioblastoma, undergoing nonglioma brain surgery, or in good health (not recorded which). Sequencing was carried out using glioma tissue, nonneoplastic brain tissue, or PBMCs (not recorded which). V is TRBV28 and J is TRBJ1-2, with TRBD1 as a possible D gene (5 bases). The CDR3, as DNA: TGTGCCAGCAGTCGCTTCCGGACAAACAGCTATGGCTACACCTTC. Translation gives CASSRFRTNSYGYTF.